This T cell receptor beta chain was identified during a study of blood T cell repertoires in COVID-19. Method: immunoSEQ multiplex PCR; TCRdb's copy keeps in-frame clones and lacks some. Among roughly 150,000 clones, approximately 86% were seen once, and the ten largest hold under 3%. Looked up from germline, CDR1 is SNHLY and CDR2 is FYNNEI. The V end lost 6 bases, the J end lost 4 bases, and 18 bases lay between the germline ends. CDR3 length: 15 amino acids. The sequence came from a woman aged 80 or older with COVID-19, enrolled during active disease. The chain is built from TRBV2 and TRBJ1-2, with D tentatively TRBD1 (6 bases). The sequenced sample consisted of peripheral blood. DNA for the CDR3: TGTGCCAGCAGATCTGGCGGACAGAACCTCTATGGCTACACCTTC. It encodes CASRSGGQNLYGYTF. The full variable domain, its missing parts supplied by reference TRBV2 and TRBJ1-2, is EPEVTQTPSHQVTQMGQEVILRCVPISNHLYFYWYRQILGQKVEFLVSFYNNEISEKSEIFDDQFSVERPDGSNFTLKIRSTKLEDSAMYFCASRSGGQNLYGYTFGSGTRLTVV.